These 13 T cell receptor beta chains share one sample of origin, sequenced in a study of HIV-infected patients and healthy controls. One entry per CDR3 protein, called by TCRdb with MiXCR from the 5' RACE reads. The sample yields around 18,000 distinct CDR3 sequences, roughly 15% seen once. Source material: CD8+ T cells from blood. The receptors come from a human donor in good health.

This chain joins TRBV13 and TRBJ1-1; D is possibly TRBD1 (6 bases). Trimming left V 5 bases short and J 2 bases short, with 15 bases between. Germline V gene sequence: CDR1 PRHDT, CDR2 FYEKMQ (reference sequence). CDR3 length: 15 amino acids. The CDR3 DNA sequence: TGTGCCAGCAGCCCGTTGACAGGACAAAACACTGAAGCTTTCTTT. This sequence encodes CASSPLTGQNTEAFF.

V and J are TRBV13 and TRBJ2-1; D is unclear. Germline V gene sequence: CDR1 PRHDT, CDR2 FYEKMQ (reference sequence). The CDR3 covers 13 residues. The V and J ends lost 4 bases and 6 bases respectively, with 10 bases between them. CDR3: CASSSPERNEQFF. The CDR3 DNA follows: TGTGCCAGCAGCTCACCAGAGCGCAATGAGCAGTTCTTC. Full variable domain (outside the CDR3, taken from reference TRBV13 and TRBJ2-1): AAGVIQSPRHLIKEKRETATLKCYPIPRHDTVYWYQQGPGQDPQFLISFYEKMQSDKGSIPDRFSAQQFSDYHSELNMSSLELGDSALYFCASSSPERNEQFFGPGTRLTVL.

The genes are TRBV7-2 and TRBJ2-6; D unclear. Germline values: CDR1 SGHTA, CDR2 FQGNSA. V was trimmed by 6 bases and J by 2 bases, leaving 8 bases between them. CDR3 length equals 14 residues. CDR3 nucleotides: TGTGCCAGCAGTCCATTGGCTGGGGCCAACGTCCTGACTTTC. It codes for CASSPLAGANVLTF.

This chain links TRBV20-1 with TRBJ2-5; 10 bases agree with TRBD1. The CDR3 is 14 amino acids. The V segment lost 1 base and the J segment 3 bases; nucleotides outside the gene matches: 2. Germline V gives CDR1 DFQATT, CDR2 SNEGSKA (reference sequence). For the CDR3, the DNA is TGCAGTGCTAGAGTGGGGACAGGGGAAGAGACCCAGTACTTC. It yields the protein CSARVGTGEETQYF.

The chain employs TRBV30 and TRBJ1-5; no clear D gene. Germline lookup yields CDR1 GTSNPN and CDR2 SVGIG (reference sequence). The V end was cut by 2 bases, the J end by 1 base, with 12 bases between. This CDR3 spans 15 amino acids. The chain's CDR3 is CAWSNGAGSNQPQHF. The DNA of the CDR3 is TGTGCCTGGAGTAATGGCGCAGGCAGCAATCAGCCCCAGCATTTT.

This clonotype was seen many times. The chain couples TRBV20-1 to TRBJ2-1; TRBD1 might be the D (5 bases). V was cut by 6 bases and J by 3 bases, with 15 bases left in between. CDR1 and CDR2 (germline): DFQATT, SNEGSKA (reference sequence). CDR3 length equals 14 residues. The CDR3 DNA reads TGCAGTGCCTCCCTTGGGGCCTTCTACAATGAGCAGTTCTTC. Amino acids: CSASLGAFYNEQFF.

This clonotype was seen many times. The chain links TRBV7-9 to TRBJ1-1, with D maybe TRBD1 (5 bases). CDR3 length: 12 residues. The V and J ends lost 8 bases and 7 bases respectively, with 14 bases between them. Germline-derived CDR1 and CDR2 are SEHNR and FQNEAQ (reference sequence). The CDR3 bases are TGTGCCAGCTCTCAGGGCAGGGATGAAGCTTTCTTT. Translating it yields CASSQGRDEAFF.

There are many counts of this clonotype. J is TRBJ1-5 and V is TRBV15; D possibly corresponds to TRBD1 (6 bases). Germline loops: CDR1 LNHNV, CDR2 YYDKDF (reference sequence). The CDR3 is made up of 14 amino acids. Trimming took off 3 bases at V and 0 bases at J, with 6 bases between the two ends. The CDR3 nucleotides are TGTGCCACCAGCAGGGACAGTAGCAATCAGCCCCAGCATTTT. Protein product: CATSRDSSNQPQHF.

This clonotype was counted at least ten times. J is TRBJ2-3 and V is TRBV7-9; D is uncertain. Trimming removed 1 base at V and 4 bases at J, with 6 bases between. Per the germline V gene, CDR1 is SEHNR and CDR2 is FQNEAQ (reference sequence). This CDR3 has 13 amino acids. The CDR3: CASSLDPSDTQYF. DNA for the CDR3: TGTGCCAGCAGCTTAGACCCGTCAGATACGCAGTATTTT.

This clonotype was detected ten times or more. DNA for the CDR3: TGTGCCAGCAGCTCGATAGCGGGGGGGCTGTCGGATACGCAGTATTTT. Protein product: CASSSIAGGLSDTQYF. The gene calls are TRBV7-9 and TRBJ2-3, with 11 positions matching TRBD2. After removal of 4 bases from V and 6 bases from J, the junction contained 9 bases not matched to a gene. Germline V gene sequence: CDR1 SEHNR, CDR2 FQNEAQ (reference sequence). This CDR3 has 16 residues.

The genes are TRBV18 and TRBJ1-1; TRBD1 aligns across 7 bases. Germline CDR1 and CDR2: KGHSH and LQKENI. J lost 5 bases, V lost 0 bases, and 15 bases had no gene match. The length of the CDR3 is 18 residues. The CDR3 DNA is TGTGCCAGCTCACCACCGGAACCTACAGGGGTAAGATTGACTGAAGCTTTCTTT. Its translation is CASSPPEPTGVRLTEAFF.

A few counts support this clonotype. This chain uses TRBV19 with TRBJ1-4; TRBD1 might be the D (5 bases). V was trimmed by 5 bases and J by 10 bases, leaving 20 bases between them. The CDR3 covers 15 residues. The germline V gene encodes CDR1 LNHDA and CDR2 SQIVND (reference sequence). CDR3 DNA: TGTGCCAGTAGTCCAGTTGGGACTCTCCGGGTAAAACTGTTTTTT. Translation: CASSPVGTLRVKLFF. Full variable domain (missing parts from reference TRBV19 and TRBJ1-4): DGGITQSPKYLFRKEGQNVTLSCEQNLNHDAMYWYRQDPGQGLRLIYYSQIVNDFQKGDIAEGYSVSREKKESFPLTVTSAQKNPTAFYLCASSPVGTLRVKLFFGSGTQLSVL.

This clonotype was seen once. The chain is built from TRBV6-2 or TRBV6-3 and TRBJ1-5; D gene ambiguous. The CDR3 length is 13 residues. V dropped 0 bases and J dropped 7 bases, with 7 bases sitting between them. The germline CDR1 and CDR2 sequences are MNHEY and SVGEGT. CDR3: CASSYSPKQPQHF. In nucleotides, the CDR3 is TGTGCCAGCAGTTACTCCCCAAAACAGCCCCAGCATTTT.